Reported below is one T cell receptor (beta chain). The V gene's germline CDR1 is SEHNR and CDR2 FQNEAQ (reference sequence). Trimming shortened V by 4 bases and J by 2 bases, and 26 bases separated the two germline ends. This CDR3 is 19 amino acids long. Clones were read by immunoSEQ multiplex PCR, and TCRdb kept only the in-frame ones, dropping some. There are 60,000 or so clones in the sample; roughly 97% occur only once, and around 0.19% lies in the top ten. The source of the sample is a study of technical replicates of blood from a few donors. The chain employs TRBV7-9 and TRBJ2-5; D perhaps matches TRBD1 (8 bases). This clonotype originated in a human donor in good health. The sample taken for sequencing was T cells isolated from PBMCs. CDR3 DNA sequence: TGTGCCAGCAGCTATACCGGGGGGACCAACAGGGGGGGTCAAGAGACCCAGTACTTC. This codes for CASSYTGGTNRGGQETQYF.